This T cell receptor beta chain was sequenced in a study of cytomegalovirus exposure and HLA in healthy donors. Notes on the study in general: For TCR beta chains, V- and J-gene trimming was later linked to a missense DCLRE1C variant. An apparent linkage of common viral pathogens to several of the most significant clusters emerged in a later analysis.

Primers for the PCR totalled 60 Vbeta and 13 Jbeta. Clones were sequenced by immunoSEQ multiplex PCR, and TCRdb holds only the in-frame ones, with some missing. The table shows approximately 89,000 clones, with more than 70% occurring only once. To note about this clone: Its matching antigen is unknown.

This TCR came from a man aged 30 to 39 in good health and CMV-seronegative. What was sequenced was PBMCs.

The CDR3 DNA reads TGTGCCAGCAGTGATAGCGGGGGGTACACAGATACGCAGTATTTT. It yields the protein CASSDSGGYTDTQYF. J is TRBJ2-3 and V is TRBV6-1; 10 bases line up with TRBD2. CDR1 is MNHNS, CDR2 SASEGT, per germline. This CDR3 spans 15 amino acids. Trimming took 3 bases from V and 2 from J; bases not matched to a gene: 2.